Reported below is one T cell receptor beta chain. This sample is drawn from a study of blood T cell repertoires in COVID-19. The overall study: The analysed material was cDNA or gDNA that came from T cells, B-cell-depleted T cells, or PBMCs.

Germline CDR1 SQVTM, CDR2 ANQGSEA. The CDR3 runs 13 residues. V shed 6 bases, J shed 6 bases, and the junction held 10 bases outside the gene matches. In the study's own analysis: Estimation of nucleated cell counts relied on the amplification of reference gene primers. Using immunoSEQ multiplex PCR, the repertoire was profiled, and TCRdb retains in-frame clones only, with some absent. V and J calls and clone size are given by that table; D and trimming were obtained from the DNA. The sample yields 50,000 to 65,000 clones, 76% seen once. The chain combines TRBV29-1 with TRBJ2-7; 8 bases are shared with TRBD1. Material for sequencing was peripheral blood. This TCR derives from a woman in her forties or fifties with active or convalescent COVID-19. CDR3 amino acids: CSVAGGLSGEQYF. The CDR3 nucleotides read TGCAGCGTCGCAGGGGGCCTTAGTGGCGAGCAGTACTTC.